This record concerns one T cell receptor (beta chain) sequence. The data were taken from a study of early T cells in non-severe SARS-CoV-2 infection. TCRdb re-called the 5' RACE reads with MiXCR, one entry per CDR3 protein. Counted here are fewer than 85,000 distinct CDR3 sequences, approximately 14% occurring once; the ten biggest clones make up 3% to 5%. The sample here was whole blood, taken at baseline. This clonotype originated in an adult who was a healthcare worker with PCR-confirmed SARS-CoV-2 infection or an uninfected control (not recorded which).

The CDR3 region is CSARDRPTAPSTDTQYF. The CDR3 bases are TGCAGTGCGCGTGATCGCCCGACGGCCCCCAGCACAGATACGCAGTATTTT. The genes are TRBV20-1 and TRBJ2-3, with D uncertain. The CDR3 runs to 17 residues. V lost 6 bases and J lost 0, with 22 bases in between. CDR1 and CDR2 (germline): DFQATT, SNEGSKA (reference sequence).